The rows below give T cell receptor beta chains drawn from one sample of a study of shared clonotypes between healthy human individuals. Sequencing was performed with immunoSEQ multiplex PCR; in TCRdb, only in-frame clones are kept and a portion is missing. Of about 690,000 clones in the sample, about nine tenths are singletons; the top ten hold roughly 36%. Sequenced input: memory CD8+ T cells from PBMCs. The receptor source for this set is a man younger than 30 in good health. Some clones in this sample may be carry-over from other donors' samples. CDR3s include the opening cysteine and the closing phenylalanine or tryptophan. D genes are given only for firm matches. Clone size appears in some rows only: once, few, many, or a class for an expanded clone.

D	size	V	length	J	DNA	CDR3
TRBD2	-	TRBV7-9	17	TRBJ2-3	TGTGCCAGCAGCTTATCGATGACGGGGGAGGGCCGTGATACGCAGTATTTT	CASSLSMTGEGRDTQYF
-	-	TRBV19	19	TRBJ2-4	TGTGCCAGTAGTAGTGGGGACAACCTAAACCTTCTAGCCAAAAACATTCAGTACTTC	CASSSGDNLNLLAKNIQYF
TRBD1	-	TRBV15	16	TRBJ1-4	TGTGCCACCAGTACAGGGGCGCCCTTTTATAATGAAAAACTGTTTTTT	CATSTGAPFYNEKLFF
TRBD1	-	TRBV2	13	TRBJ2-7	TGTGCCGGGGGAGGGACAGGGGGCTACGAGCAGTACTTC	CAGGGTGGYEQYF
-	once	TRBV7-2	15	TRBJ1-2	TGTGCCAGCAGCTTAGCGGGGGAGAGCTTCTATGGCTACACCTTC	CASSLAGESFYGYTF
-	few	TRBV6-5	13	TRBJ1-1	TGTGCCAGCAGCGGACAGCCTAGGACTGAAGCTTTCTTT	CASSGQPRTEAFF
-	-	TRBV7-9	14	TRBJ2-7	TGTGCCAGCAGCTTTATCGGGAGCTCCTACGAGCAGTACTTC	CASSFIGSSYEQYF
TRBD1	-	TRBV30	15	TRBJ2-7	TGTGCCTGGAGGGTTGGGACAGCACCCGCCTACGAGCAGTACTTC	CAWRVGTAPAYEQYF
-	-	TRBV9	16	TRBJ1-3	TGTGCCAGCAGCGTGGTTGGGGCCTACTCTGGAAACACCATATATTTT	CASSVVGAYSGNTIYF
-	-	TRBV9	17	TRBJ2-6	TGTGCCAGCAGCGTAGGAGGAGGTTTCGCCGGGGCCAACGTCCTGACTTTC	CASSVGGGFAGANVLTF
-	-	TRBV27	13	TRBJ2-7	TGTGCCAGCAGTTTATACTACTTCCACGAGCAGTACTTC	CASSLYYFHEQYF
-	-	TRBV19	13	TRBJ2-7	TGTGCCAGTAGTCCCGGAGGCTCCTACGAGCAGTACTTC	CASSPGGSYEQYF
TRBD2	-	TRBV7-3	16	TRBJ2-1	TGTGCCAGCAGCGCCCATCCGGGACTAGCGGTGAATGAGCAGTTCTTC	CASSAHPGLAVNEQFF
-	-	TRBV19	15	TRBJ1-3	TGTGCCACCCCTCTGGAGAGGGAACCTGGAAACACCATATATTTT	CATPLEREPGNTIYF
-	-	TRBV29-1	14	TRBJ2-7	TGCAGCGTTGAAGGCCTGGGACGGAGCTACGAGCAGTACTTC	CSVEGLGRSYEQYF
TRBD1	-	TRBV27	16	TRBJ1-5	TGTGCCAGCAGTTCCGGGACAGGGACTCACAATCAGCCCCAGCATTTT	CASSSGTGTHNQPQHF
TRBD1	-	TRBV4-2	17	TRBJ2-7	TGTGCCAGCAGCCAAGTTGAGGGGACAGGGGGTGGGAACGAGCAGTACTTC	CASSQVEGTGGGNEQYF
TRBD2	-	TRBV5-4	16	TRBJ2-3	TGTGCCAGCAGCTTGGATCCTAGCGGGAGGACAGATACGCAGTATTTT	CASSLDPSGRTDTQYF
-	-	TRBV7-6	14	TRBJ2-1	TGTGCCAGCGTCGAAGGGGGGGCTGGCAATGAGCAGTTCTTC	CASVEGGAGNEQFF
-	-	TRBV6-4	16	TRBJ1-2	TGTGCCAGCAGTGACTCACGGGGGGCGCTTGGCTATGGCTACACCTTC	CASSDSRGALGYGYTF
-	-	TRBV7-7	15	TRBJ2-2	TGTGCCAGCAGCTTCGAAGCAGGGCTCGCCGGGGAGCTGTTTTTT	CASSFEAGLAGELFF
TRBD2	-	TRBV7-6	14	TRBJ2-7	TGTGCCAGCAGAGCCGGGACTAGCGGCCACGAGCAGTACTTC	CASRAGTSGHEQYF
-	-	TRBV11-3	16	TRBJ2-2	TGTGCCAGCAGCTCAAGGCAGGGTACTTACACCGGGGAGCTGTTTTTT	CASSSRQGTYTGELFF
-	-	TRBV5-4	13	TRBJ2-7	TGTGCCAGCAGCTTAGACACGTCCTACGAGCAGTACTTC	CASSLDTSYEQYF
-	-	TRBV28	14	TRBJ1-1	TGTGCCAGCAGTTTATCCAATCGACAGTTCGAAGCTTTCTTT	CASSLSNRQFEAFF
-	-	TRBV4-1	15	TRBJ2-5	TGCGCCAGCAGCCAAGATGACGGAGGGCCTGAGACCCAGTACTTC	CASSQDDGGPETQYF
-	-	TRBV5-6	14	TRBJ2-2	TGTGCCAGCAGCTTGGGCTCTAACACCGGGGAGCTGTTTTTT	CASSLGSNTGELFF
-	once	TRBV7-8	14	TRBJ2-7	TGTGCCAGCAGCTTAGGTGGTCTATACTACGAGCAGTACTTC	CASSLGGLYYEQYF
-	-	TRBV7-2	14	TRBJ2-7	TGTGCCAGCAGCCCCCCTTACGCCCCCTACGAGCAGTACTTC	CASSPPYAPYEQYF
-	-	TRBV7-9	13	TRBJ2-7	TGTGCCAGCAACCAGGGGGGGGCCTACGAGCAGTACTTC	CASNQGGAYEQYF
TRBD1	-	TRBV6-5	14	TRBJ1-1	TGTGCCAGCAGGTTCCGGGACAGGGTCACTGAAGCTTTCTTT	CASRFRDRVTEAFF
TRBD1	-	TRBV28	17	TRBJ2-7	TGTGCCAGCAGTTTATATGGGACAGGGGGCGCTGGGTACGAGCAGTACTTC	CASSLYGTGGAGYEQYF